Listed below are T cell receptor beta chains from one sample, sequenced in a study of T cell changes during pregnancy in multiple sclerosis. Only in-frame clones appear in the TCRdb table, and some are missing; sequencing was by immunoSEQ multiplex PCR. The sample lists under 60,000 clones, 80% to 95% occurring once. This sample comprised CD4+ T cells from peripheral blood mononuclear cells, obtained in the third trimester of pregnancy. All receptors come from a female donor with multiple sclerosis, enrolled in a pregnancy study. Both conserved end residues are part of each CDR3. D genes are given only for firm matches. Clone size appears in some rows only: once, few, many, or a class for an expanded clone.

>TRBV19|NA|TRBJ2-1|once
CASSLAESSYNEQFF
TGTGCCAGTAGCTTAGCGGAGAGCTCCTACAATGAGCAGTTCTTC
>TRBV7-2|NA|TRBJ1-5|NA
CASSLHSSGNQPQHF
TGTGCCAGCAGCTTACATTCTTCGGGCAATCAGCCCCAGCATTTT
>TRBV6-1|NA|TRBJ1-2|NA
CASSGTTGNSYGYTF
TGTGCCAGCAGTGGAACGACAGGAAACTCCTATGGCTACACCTTC
>TRBV6-1|TRBD1|TRBJ2-7|NA
CASSEAGGQGIYEQYF
TGTGCCAGCAGTGAGGCAGGGGGACAGGGGATCTACGAGCAGTACTTC
>TRBV19|TRBD1|TRBJ1-2|NA
CASSPELATGGNYGYTF
TGTGCCAGTAGCCCCGAGCTAGCAACAGGGGGCAACTATGGCTACACCTTC
>TRBV5-4|TRBD1|TRBJ1-3|NA
CASSAGQGSGNTIYF
TGTGCCAGCAGCGCCGGACAGGGGTCCGGAAACACCATATATTTT
>TRBV2|NA|TRBJ2-4|NA
CASSEGEALAKNIQYF
TGTGCCAGCAGTGAAGGAGAAGCACTAGCCAAAAACATTCAGTACTTC
>TRBV11-2|NA|TRBJ2-1|NA
CASSFKGVSRSNEQFF
TGTGCCAGCAGCTTTAAAGGGGTTTCGAGATCCAATGAGCAGTTCTTC
>TRBV5-5|NA|TRBJ2-1|NA
CASSSGTPFSSYNEQFF
TGTGCCAGCAGCTCCGGGACTCCCTTCTCCTCCTACAATGAGCAGTTCTTC
>TRBV5-4|NA|TRBJ2-5|NA
CASSLAGGRETQYF
TGTGCCAGCAGCTTGGCGGGGGGCCGGGAGACCCAGTACTTC
>TRBV11-2|TRBD1|TRBJ1-1|NA
CASSLQGARTEAFF
TGTGCCAGCAGCTTACAGGGGGCAAGAACTGAAGCTTTCTTT
>TRBV7-9|NA|TRBJ1-2|NA
CASSPSDSPGYTF
TGTGCCAGCAGCCCATCGGACAGTCCAGGCTACACCTTC
>TRBV4-1|TRBD1|TRBJ1-1|NA
CASIPTGRTTEAFF
TGCGCCAGCATCCCGACAGGGAGGACCACTGAAGCTTTCTTT
>TRBV9|TRBD2|TRBJ2-1|NA
CASSVSGGRGVTYNEQFF
TGTGCCAGCAGCGTATCCGGAGGGCGGGGGGTAACCTACAATGAGCAGTTCTTC
>TRBV9|TRBD1|TRBJ2-4|NA
CASSVSGTGGHIQYF
TGTGCCAGCAGCGTAAGCGGGACAGGGGGGCACATTCAGTACTTC
>TRBV10-3|NA|TRBJ1-2|NA
CAISATGRDGYTF
TGTGCCATCAGTGCTACAGGGAGAGATGGCTACACCTTC
>TRBV7-2|TRBD2|TRBJ2-5|NA
CASSSRTSGGAETQYF
TGTGCCAGCAGCTCTCGGACTAGCGGGGGGGCGGAGACCCAGTACTTC
>TRBV7-3|NA|TRBJ2-3|NA
CASSLIRERSTDTQYF
TGTGCCAGCAGCTTAATAAGGGAGCGGAGCACAGATACGCAGTATTTT
>TRBV11-2|NA|TRBJ2-5|NA
CASSLGNSPGETQYF
TGTGCCAGCAGCCTCGGCAATTCCCCAGGGGAGACCCAGTACTTC
>TRBV18|NA|TRBJ2-7|NA
CASSPPGQLRYEQYF
TGTGCCAGCTCCCCGCCCGGACAGTTGAGATACGAGCAGTACTTC
>TRBV2|NA|TRBJ1-3|NA
CASSDETRSRNTIYF
TGTGCCAGCAGTGACGAGACCAGGTCTCGAAACACCATATATTTT
>TRBV6-5|TRBD1|TRBJ1-1|once
CASSYRDRAMNTEAFF
TGTGCCAGCAGTTACCGGGACAGGGCCATGAACACTGAAGCTTTCTTT
>TRBV30|NA|TRBJ1-4|NA
CAWGGASRPGEKLFF
TGTGCCTGGGGCGGGGCCTCGCGCCCCGGCGAAAAACTGTTTTTT
>TRBV2|NA|TRBJ2-2|NA
CASSTTGELFF
TGTGCCAGCAGTACCACAGGGGAGCTGTTTTTT